This is a list of T cell receptor beta chains from one sample in a study of memory CD4+ T cells and cytomegalovirus serostatus. TCRdb's copy holds only in-frame clones and misses some; the assay was immunoSEQ multiplex PCR. The table includes around 50,000 clones, about three quarters detected once. The source material was memory CD4+ T cells from blood. Receptors originate from an adult in good health and CMV-seronegative. Each CDR3 is given with its conserved first and last residue. The D gene is left open where the match is weak. A clone size is listed for some rows: how often the clone was seen (once, few, many), or a class if it is expanded.

CDR3 protein	CDR3 DNA	J gene	V gene	D gene	clone size
CASSLELAGGGNEQYF	TGTGCCAGCAGCTTGGAACTAGCGGGAGGCGGTAACGAGCAGTACTTC	TRBJ2-7	TRBV5-5	TRBD2	NA
CASSPSYEQYF	TGTGCCAGTTCGCCCTCCTACGAGCAGTACTTC	TRBJ2-7	TRBV19	NA	NA
CASSHKLAGVEEQYF	TGTGCCAGCAGCCATAAACTAGCGGGAGTTGAAGAGCAGTACTTC	TRBJ2-7	TRBV14	TRBD2	NA
CAAQGPGDFEQFF	TGTGCCGCCCAGGGGCCAGGGGACTTTGAGCAGTTCTTC	TRBJ2-1	TRBV2	NA	few
CASNNSGRRNTGELFF	TGTGCCAGTAACAATAGCGGGAGGCGGAACACCGGGGAGCTGTTTTTT	TRBJ2-2	TRBV19	TRBD2	NA
CASSLGQLNTGELFF	TGTGCCAGCAGCTTGGGCCAGCTGAACACCGGGGAGCTGTTTTTT	TRBJ2-2	TRBV5-6	NA	NA
CASSQLGEDTQYF	TGCGCCAGCAGCCAGCTGGGGGAGGATACGCAGTATTTT	TRBJ2-3	TRBV4-1	NA	NA
CAWSGITGETEAFF	TGTGCCTGGAGTGGAATTACAGGGGAGACTGAAGCTTTCTTT	TRBJ1-1	TRBV30	TRBD1	NA
CASSLALAAPGELFF	TGCGCCAGCAGCTTGGCACTAGCGGCACCCGGGGAGCTGTTTTTT	TRBJ2-2	TRBV5-1	TRBD2	NA
CASSPGKREKLFF	TGTGCCAGCTCACCGGGGAAGCGTGAAAAACTGTTTTTT	TRBJ1-4	TRBV18	NA	NA
CASSQERQTQYF	TGTGCCAGCAGCCAAGAAAGACAGACCCAGTACTTC	TRBJ2-5	TRBV14	NA	once
CASSSSRDGSYEQYF	TGTGCCAGCAGCTCTTCCAGGGACGGCTCCTACGAGCAGTACTTC	TRBJ2-7	TRBV13	NA	few
CASSQDWPNEKLFF	TGCGCCAGCAGCCAAGATTGGCCTAATGAAAAACTGTTTTTT	TRBJ1-4	TRBV4-3	NA	NA
CASSPTGGNTGELFF	TGTGCCAGCAGCCCCACGGGGGGAAACACCGGGGAGCTGTTTTTT	TRBJ2-2	TRBV11-3	TRBD2	NA
CASRIPRRGQGNGYTF	TGTGCCAGCAGGATTCCGCGTCGGGGACAGGGGAATGGCTACACCTTC	TRBJ1-2	TRBV2	TRBD1	NA
CASSFRPGGRLYNEQFF	TGTGCCAGCAGCTTTCGGCCAGGGGGGCGTCTCTACAATGAGCAGTTCTTC	TRBJ2-1	TRBV5-8	NA	few
CASSQDGGYFGQETQYF	TGTGCCAGCAGCCAAGATGGGGGCTATTTTGGCCAAGAGACCCAGTACTTC	TRBJ2-5	TRBV14	NA	few
CASSNGKGHQPQHF	TGTGCCAGCAGCAACGGTAAAGGGCATCAGCCCCAGCATTTT	TRBJ1-5	TRBV21-1	NA	NA
CASSLAYGAVGYTF	TGTGCCAGCAGCTTGGCATACGGGGCGGTTGGCTACACCTTC	TRBJ1-2	TRBV5-4	NA	NA
CSVGRTGISLGTDTQYF	TGCAGCGTTGGGCGGACAGGGATTTCTCTAGGCACAGATACGCAGTATTTT	TRBJ2-3	TRBV29-1	TRBD1	once
CASGQGAWGNQPQHF	TGTGCCAGTGGACAGGGGGCGTGGGGCAATCAGCCCCAGCATTTT	TRBJ1-5	TRBV2	TRBD1	NA
CASSWTDTDTQYF	TGTGCCAGCAGTTGGACAGATACAGATACGCAGTATTTT	TRBJ2-3	TRBV6-5	NA	NA
CASQPLGGHSTDTQYF	TGTGCCAGCCAACCCCTGGGCGGCCATAGCACAGATACGCAGTATTTT	TRBJ2-3	TRBV27	NA	NA
CASGSEQFF	TGCGCCAGCGGGAGTGAGCAGTTCTTC	TRBJ2-1	TRBV10-2	NA	NA
CASSPGTRGTGELFF	TGTGCCAGCAGCCCCGGGACTAGGGGCACCGGGGAGCTGTTTTTT	TRBJ2-2	TRBV9	TRBD2	NA
CAWSPKLISGGNQPQHF	TGTGCCTGGAGTCCCAAATTAATATCCGGGGGCAATCAGCCCCAGCATTTT	TRBJ1-5	TRBV30	NA	NA
CASSSFYEQYF	TGTGCCAGCAGCTCCTTTTACGAGCAGTACTTC	TRBJ2-7	TRBV11-3	NA	NA
CASRGTVNQPQHF	TGTGCCAGCAGAGGGACAGTCAATCAGCCCCAGCATTTT	TRBJ1-5	TRBV2	TRBD1	once
CASSLTQGRSSPLHF	TGTGCCAGCAGCCTCACACAGGGTCGAAGTTCACCCCTCCACTTT	TRBJ1-6	TRBV28	NA	few
CATGLAGANEQYF	TGTGCCACCGGACTAGCGGGAGCGAACGAGCAGTACTTC	TRBJ2-7	TRBV10-3	TRBD2	few
CAWSERVGETQYF	TGTGCCTGGAGTGAAAGGGTGGGTGAGACCCAGTACTTC	TRBJ2-5	TRBV30	NA	NA
CASSRQGVAETQYF	TGTGCCAGCAGCCGACAGGGCGTAGCGGAGACCCAGTACTTC	TRBJ2-5	TRBV5-5	TRBD1	NA
CASSLLSGTGFEETQYF	TGTGCCAGCAGTTTATTGAGCGGGACAGGGTTTGAAGAGACCCAGTACTTC	TRBJ2-5	TRBV27	TRBD1	NA
CASSLGAPSEQYF	TGTGCCAGCAGCTTAGGGGCCCCATCGGAGCAGTACTTC	TRBJ2-7	TRBV7-6	NA	NA